These 30 T cell receptor beta chains share one sample of origin, sequenced in a study of T cell responses to AZD1222 COVID-19 vaccine. Sequencing used immunoSEQ multiplex PCR; TCRdb keeps in-frame clones, though not all of them. This table has fewer than 90,000 clones, approximately 91% appearing once. The sequencing used peripheral blood, collected 28 days after the second AZD1222 dose. The receptors shown here come from an adult who received the AZD1222 COVID-19 vaccine.

The rearrangement links TRBV7-6 to TRBJ1-4, with TRBD1 matching 7 bases. The CDR3 runs to 14 residues. V dropped 5 bases and J dropped 8; count of bases not matched to a gene: 8. Germline-derived CDR1 and CDR2 are SGHVS and FNYEAQ. The DNA for the CDR3 is TGTGCCAGCAGCGAGGGGACAGTCTTAGAAAAACTGTTTTTT. Residues: CASSEGTVLEKLFF.

The chain links TRBV2 to TRBJ1-1; the D is unclear. V was cut by 3 bases and J by 2 bases, with 4 bases left in between. The CDR3 length is 12 residues. The germline V gene encodes CDR1 SNHLY and CDR2 FYNNEI. The CDR3 loop is CASSDRNTEAFF. In DNA form, the CDR3 reads TGTGCCAGCAGTGATCGAAACACTGAAGCTTTCTTT. The full variable domain, in which reference TRBV2 and TRBJ1-1 provide the parts outside the CDR3, is EPEVTQTPSHQVTQMGQEVILRCVPISNHLYFYWYRQILGQKVEFLVSFYNNEISEKSEIFDDQFSVERPDGSNFTLKIRSTKLEDSAMYFCASSDRNTEAFFGQGTRLTVV.

The table lists this clone with a count of one. The J gene is TRBJ1-5, the V gene TRBV19; unclear D gene. This CDR3 spans 15 amino acids. Trimming pared 6 bases from V and 0 bases from J, leaving 12 bases between. The germline V gene encodes CDR1 LNHDA and CDR2 SQIVND (reference sequence). The CDR3 coding sequence is TGTGCCAGTAGCCTCTTAGGCTATAGCAATCAGCCCCAGCATTTT. Translating it yields CASSLLGYSNQPQHF.

This sequence joins TRBV5-4 and TRBJ1-2, with a weak D call TRBD1 (6 bases). The CDR3 runs to 13 residues. V lost 4 bases and J 2 bases, leaving 9 bases between the germline ends. CDR1 SGHNT and CDR2 YYREEE come from the germline V gene (reference sequence). This chain's CDR3 is CASSPDRNYGYTF. The CDR3, as DNA: TGTGCCAGCAGCCCGGACAGAAACTATGGCTACACCTTC.

The chain combines TRBV30 with TRBJ1-3, with D maybe TRBD1 (5 bases). The CDR3 consists of 15 residues. Germline lookup yields CDR1 GTSNPN and CDR2 SVGIG (reference sequence). V was trimmed by 0 bases and J by 7 bases, leaving 16 bases between them. The CDR3 DNA reads TGTGCCTGGAGTGTACCGGACAACCCGGGGAACACCATATATTTT. It translates to CAWSVPDNPGNTIYF. Full variable domain (rest looked up from reference TRBV30 and TRBJ1-3): SQTIHQWPATLVQPVGSPLSLECTVEGTSNPNLYWYRQAAGRGLQLLFYSVGIGQISSEVPQNLSASRPQDRQFILSSKKLLLSDSGFYLCAWSVPDNPGNTIYFGEGSWLTVV.

This clone has ten or more counts. The chain combines TRBV18 with TRBJ1-1; 7 bases are shared with TRBD1. This CDR3 is built from 15 residues. From germline, CDR1 is KGHSH and CDR2 LQKENI. With V trimmed by 3 bases and J by 3 bases, 7 bases remained unmatched. The CDR3 DNA follows: TGTGCCAGCTCACCGAACCTCCAGGGGGACACTGAAGCTTTCTTT. Translated, it gives CASSPNLQGDTEAFF.

This sequence joins TRBV29-1 and TRBJ1-5; D is uncertain. This CDR3 has 14 amino acids. Germline loops: CDR1 SQVTM, CDR2 ANQGSEA. The germline V and J ends were trimmed by 7 bases and 4 bases, with 17 bases remaining between them. The CDR3 protein is CSAQDGNYNQPQHF. The CDR3 nucleotides read TGCAGCGCCCAGGACGGAAATTATAATCAGCCCCAGCATTTT.

This rearrangement joins TRBV6-5 to TRBJ1-1; unclear D gene. The V gene lost 2 bases and the J gene lost 1 base, with 8 bases spanning the gap. The CDR3 has 14 amino acids. Germline V gives CDR1 MNHEY, CDR2 SVGAGI. The DNA of the CDR3 is TGTGCCAGCAGTTACGGATCGAAGAACACTGAAGCTTTCTTT. Protein sequence: CASSYGSKNTEAFF.

CDR3: CASSATGRREKLFF. The CDR3 nucleotides are TGTGCCAGCAGTGCGACAGGGAGGCGGGAAAAACTGTTTTTT. The V call is TRBV2, the J call TRBJ1-4; TRBD1 matches at 7 bases. Germline CDR1 and CDR2: SNHLY and FYNNEI. V lost 4 bases and J lost 8; bases outside the gene matches: 7. The CDR3 contains 14 residues.

This clone was seen only once. The chain employs TRBV2 and TRBJ1-2, with 7 bases that match TRBD1. The CDR3 contains 12 residues. Germline CDR1 SNHLY, CDR2 FYNNEI. V lost 10 bases to trimming and J lost 4 bases; unmatched junction nucleotides: 6. This CDR3 reads CANPTGIYGYTF. CDR3 nucleotides: TGTGCCAATCCGACAGGGATCTATGGCTACACCTTC.

The V and J genes are TRBV19 and TRBJ1-6, with no clear D. The length of the CDR3 is 16 residues. The germline V gene has CDR1 LNHDA and CDR2 SQIVND (reference sequence). V was trimmed by 0 bases and J by 3 bases, leaving 9 bases between them. The CDR3 nucleotides are TGTGCCAGTAGTATAGATACTCAGGTCTATAATTCACCCCTCCACTTT. This sequence encodes CASSIDTQVYNSPLHF.

The chain is built from TRBV28 and TRBJ1-2, with D unresolved. The CDR3 runs to 12 residues. The germline gives CDR1 MDHEN, CDR2 SYDVKM. Deletions cut 4 bases from V and 5 bases from J, with 8 bases between. CDR3 DNA sequence: TGTGCCAGCAGTTGGGGAAGTTATGGCTACACCTTC. It specifies CASSWGSYGYTF.

This clone has just one count. The chain carries TRBV19 and TRBJ1-6; 7 positions agree with TRBD1. Looked up from germline, CDR1 is LNHDA and CDR2 is SQIVND (reference sequence). The CDR3 extends over 15 amino acids. V gave up 5 bases and J gave up 10 bases; unmatched junction bases: 11. In DNA, the CDR3 is TGTGCCAGTAGTGGCGCAGACAGGGTGAGATCACCCCTCCACTTT. Protein: CASSGADRVRSPLHF.

This chain connects TRBV27 to TRBJ1-6; D is undetermined. The V end was cut by 7 bases, the J end by 0 bases, with 7 bases between. Germline V lookup: CDR1 MNHEY, CDR2 SMNVEV (reference sequence). The CDR3 length is 14 residues. The CDR3 DNA reads as TGTGCCAGCACCCCCCTCTCCTATAATTCACCCCTCCACTTT. Translating it yields CASTPLSYNSPLHF.

The chain joins TRBV2 to TRBJ1-1; D not certain. Trimming cost V 8 bases and J 6 bases, with 13 bases left between them. From germline, CDR1 is SNHLY and CDR2 FYNNEI. There are 12 residues in the CDR3. The CDR3 region is CASLRTPAEAFF. The CDR3 DNA reads TGTGCCAGCCTAAGAACCCCAGCTGAAGCTTTCTTT. Full variable domain (missing parts from reference TRBV2 and TRBJ1-1): EPEVTQTPSHQVTQMGQEVILRCVPISNHLYFYWYRQILGQKVEFLVSFYNNEISEKSEIFDDQFSVERPDGSNFTLKIRSTKLEDSAMYFCASLRTPAEAFFGQGTRLTVV.

The chain employs TRBV9 and TRBJ1-2; D is ambiguous. The germline gives CDR1 SGDLS, CDR2 YYNGEE. V dropped 4 bases and J dropped 0 bases, with 10 bases sitting between them. CDR3 size: 14 residues. The CDR3 spells CASSPDSPNYGYTF. CDR3 sequence (DNA): TGTGCCAGCAGCCCCGACTCCCCTAACTATGGCTACACCTTC.

The chain joins TRBV3-1 (or the pseudogene TRBV3-2) to TRBJ2-3, with 7 nucleotides matching TRBD1. Germline assignment: CDR1 LGHDT and CDR2 YNNKEL (reference sequence). V shed 3 bases and J 6 bases; nucleotides not matched to a gene: 6. The CDR3 has 14 amino acids. The CDR3 nucleotides are TGTGCCAGCAGCCAGGGGACAGCCGCGGATACGCAGTATTTT. This codes for CASSQGTAADTQYF.

This CDR3 is CASSFPASGGDNEQFF. CDR3 bases: TGTGCCAGCAGCTTCCCCGCTAGCGGGGGGGACAATGAGCAGTTCTTC. The chain couples TRBV7-3 to TRBJ2-1, with TRBD2 matching 12 bases. J gave up 5 bases and V 3 bases, and 5 bases lay outside the gene matches. CDR1 is SGHTA, CDR2 FQGTGA, per germline. The CDR3 has 16 residues.

This sequence joins TRBV19 and TRBJ1-5; D unclear. This CDR3 region has 14 residues. V lost 6 bases and J 4 bases, leaving 13 bases between the germline ends. Germline-derived CDR1 and CDR2 are LNHDA and SQIVND (reference sequence). CDR3 amino acids: CASSETRLNQPQHF. In DNA, the CDR3 is TGTGCCAGTAGCGAGACCAGGCTTAATCAGCCCCAGCATTTT.

The chain recombines TRBV30 with TRBJ1-6; 8 nucleotides match TRBD1. V trimming: 7 bases; J trimming: 7 bases; junction bases outside the gene matches: 9. CDR1 and CDR2 from the germline V gene are GTSNPN and SVGIG (reference sequence). CDR3 size: 14 residues. The CDR3 DNA follows: TGTGCCTCTTCGACAGGGGTCTCCAATTCACCCCTCCACTTT. Protein: CASSTGVSNSPLHF.

This clone has just one count. The chain recombines TRBV6-2 or TRBV6-3 with TRBJ1-1, with TRBD1 matching over 9 bases. In germline, CDR1 is MNHEY, CDR2 SVGEGT. The V and J ends lost 4 bases and 1 base, in that order; junction bases with no gene match: 1. The CDR3 extends over 14 amino acids. The CDR3 sequence is CASSSGQGNTEAFF. Here the CDR3 DNA reads TGTGCCAGCAGTTCGGGACAGGGGAACACTGAAGCTTTCTTT.

The V and J genes are TRBV7-9 and TRBJ1-2; D is possibly TRBD1 (5 bases). CDR1 and CDR2 (germline): SEHNR, FQNEAQ (reference sequence). This CDR3 has 14 residues. The V gene lost 0 bases and the J gene lost 6 bases, with 11 bases spanning the gap. This CDR3 is CASSLAQGIHGYTF. The CDR3 DNA sequence: TGTGCCAGCAGCTTAGCGCAGGGAATACATGGCTACACCTTC.

The V gene is TRBV7-9, the J gene TRBJ1-2; no firm D call. The CDR3 extends over 10 amino acids. The V and J ends lost 4 bases and 4 bases respectively, with 1 base between them. Germline V gene lookup returns CDR1 SEHNR and CDR2 FQNEAQ (reference sequence). CDR3 DNA: TGTGCCAGCAGCTCCTATGGCTACACCTTC. It yields the protein CASSSYGYTF.

The chain is built from TRBV11-2 and TRBJ2-2, with TRBD1 identical over 8 bases. V trimming: 5 bases; J trimming: 3 bases; junction bases outside the gene matches: 8. The CDR3 runs to 16 residues. Germline V gene data show CDR1 as SGHAT and CDR2 as FQNNGV. CDR3 in DNA: TGTGCCAGCAGCCATCGACAGGGGCAACACACCGGGGAGCTGTTTTTT. The encoded protein is CASSHRQGQHTGELFF.

The rearrangement joins TRBV18 to TRBJ2-5; 10 bases line up with TRBD1. With V trimmed by 3 bases and J by 0 bases, 10 bases remained unmatched. Germline-derived CDR1 and CDR2 are KGHSH and LQKENI. CDR3 length: 18 amino acids. The CDR3 coding sequence is TGTGCCAGCTCACCGCCTCTTTCCGGGACAGGGGACCAAGAGACCCAGTACTTC. It translates to CASSPPLSGTGDQETQYF.

This chain links TRBV5-1 with TRBJ2-1, with D possibly being TRBD2 (7 bases). The CDR3 consists of 16 residues. Trimming removed 0 bases from V and 0 bases from J, with 10 bases in between. Germline V gene data show CDR1 as SGHRS and CDR2 as YFSETQ. In DNA, the CDR3 is TGCGCCAGCAGCTTGGGCGGGGGCAGCTCCTACAATGAGCAGTTCTTC. Encoded protein: CASSLGGGSSYNEQFF. The entire variable domain, with the rest obtained from reference TRBV5-1 and TRBJ2-1, is as follows: KAGVTQTPRYLIKTRGQQVTLSCSPISGHRSVSWYQQTPGQGLQFLFEYFSETQRNKGNFPGRFSGRQFSNSRSEMNVSTLELGDSALYLCASSLGGGSSYNEQFFGPGTRLTVL.

The rearrangement links TRBV28 to TRBJ2-3; D remains ambiguous. The V and J ends lost 4 bases and 1 base respectively, with 3 bases between them. Germline V CDR1 and CDR2: MDHEN, SYDVKM. The length of the CDR3 is 12 residues. CDR3 coding DNA: TGTGCCAGCAGTTATGGCACAGATACGCAGTATTTT. Translating it yields CASSYGTDTQYF.

The chain links TRBV29-1 to TRBJ1-6, with a possible D match to TRBD1 (6 bases). CDR1 is SQVTM and CDR2 is ANQGSEA in the germline V gene. This CDR3 is 13 amino acids long. As DNA, the CDR3 is TGCAGGTGGGGGGCTAGCGGGGATTCACCCCTCCACTTT. Translated, it gives CRWGASGDSPLHF.

This chain joins TRBV19 and TRBJ1-1; no clear D gene. The CDR3 sequence is 13 residues long. Germline CDR1 is LNHDA and CDR2 is SQIVND (reference sequence). V dropped 3 bases and J dropped 1 base, with 6 bases sitting between them. In DNA form, the CDR3 reads TGTGCCAGTAGTATGGGGAGGAACACTGAAGCTTTCTTT. It encodes CASSMGRNTEAFF.

J is TRBJ1-1 and V is TRBV3-1 (or the pseudogene TRBV3-2); a weak D match, TRBD1 (5 bases). The CDR3 has 13 residues. The V and J ends lost 0 bases and 9 bases respectively, with 11 bases between them. CDR1 is LGHDT, CDR2 YNNKEL, per germline (reference sequence). The CDR3 nucleotides read TGTGCCAGCAGCCAAGATCATTCAGGGCAAGCTTTCTTT. It specifies CASSQDHSGQAFF.